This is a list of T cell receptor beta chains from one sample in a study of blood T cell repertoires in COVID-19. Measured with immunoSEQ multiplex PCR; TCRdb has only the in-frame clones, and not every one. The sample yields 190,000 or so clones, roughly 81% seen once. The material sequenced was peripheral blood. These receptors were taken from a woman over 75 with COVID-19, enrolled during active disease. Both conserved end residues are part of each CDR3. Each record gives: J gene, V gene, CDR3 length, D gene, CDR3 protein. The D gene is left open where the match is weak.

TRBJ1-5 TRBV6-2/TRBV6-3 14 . CASSLRGSNQPQHF
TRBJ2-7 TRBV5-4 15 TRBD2 CASSLTSGTSYEQYF
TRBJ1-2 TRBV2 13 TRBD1 CAIPGQKPYGYTF
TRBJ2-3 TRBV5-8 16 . CASSAGFSGSTDTQYF
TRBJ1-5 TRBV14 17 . CASSQDPGRVGDQPQHF
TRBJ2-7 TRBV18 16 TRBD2 CASSPTSGPLSDEQYF
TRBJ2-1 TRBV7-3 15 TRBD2 CASSVQRGGYNEQFF
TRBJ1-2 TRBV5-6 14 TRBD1 CASSWGQGAIGYTF
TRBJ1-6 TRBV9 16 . CASSVGAGLENSPLHF
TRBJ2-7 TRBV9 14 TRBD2 CASSTAGDSYEQYF
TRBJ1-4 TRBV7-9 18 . CASSLKEGGRRRREKLFF
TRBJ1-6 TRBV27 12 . CASGVGGAPLHF
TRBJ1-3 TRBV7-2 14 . CASIPYRAGNTIYF
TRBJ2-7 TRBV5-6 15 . CASSLAEAVSYEQYF
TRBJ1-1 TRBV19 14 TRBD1 CASTTGARGTEAFF
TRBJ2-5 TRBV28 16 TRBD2 CASSSIAGDVGETQYF
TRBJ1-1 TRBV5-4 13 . CASRQDPNTEAFF
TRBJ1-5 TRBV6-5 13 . CASSQGYNQPQHF
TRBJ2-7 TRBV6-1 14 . CASSERGRGYEQYF
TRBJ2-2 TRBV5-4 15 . CASSLEGGRAGELFF
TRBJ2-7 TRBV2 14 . CASSDRDLPYEQYF
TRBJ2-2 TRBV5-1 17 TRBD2 CASSSRLAGGRTGELFF
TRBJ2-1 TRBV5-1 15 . CASSFLGGAENEQFF
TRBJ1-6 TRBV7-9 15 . CASSPPMTGNSPLHF
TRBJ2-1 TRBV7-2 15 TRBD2 CASSARTSDYNEQFF